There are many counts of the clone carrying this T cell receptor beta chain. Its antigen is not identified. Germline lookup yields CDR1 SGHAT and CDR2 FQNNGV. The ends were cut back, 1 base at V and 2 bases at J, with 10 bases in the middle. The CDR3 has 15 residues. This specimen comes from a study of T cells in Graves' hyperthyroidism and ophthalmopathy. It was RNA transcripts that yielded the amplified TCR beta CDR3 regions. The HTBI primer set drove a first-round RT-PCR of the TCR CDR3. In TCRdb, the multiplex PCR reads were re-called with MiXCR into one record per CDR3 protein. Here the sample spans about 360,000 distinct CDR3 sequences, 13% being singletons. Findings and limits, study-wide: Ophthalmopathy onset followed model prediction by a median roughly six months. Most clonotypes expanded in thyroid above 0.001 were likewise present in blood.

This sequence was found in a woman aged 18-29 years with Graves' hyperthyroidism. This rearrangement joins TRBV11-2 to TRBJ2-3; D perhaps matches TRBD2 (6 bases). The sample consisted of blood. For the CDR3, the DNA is TGTGCCAGCAGCTTAGGGGACTTAGACACAGATACGCAGTATTTT. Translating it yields CASSLGDLDTDTQYF.